This T cell receptor (beta chain) appears in the sequencing data of a study of control samples from healthy donors and cancer patients. TCRdb's table, derived via immunoSEQ multiplex PCR, lists solely in-frame clones and lacks some. Here the sample spans 150,000 to 160,000 clones, about 93% being singletons. The CDR3 runs to 13 residues. The V end lost 5 bases, the J end lost 4 bases, and 11 bases lay between the germline ends. V gene TRBV12-3 or TRBV12-4 combines with J gene TRBJ1-2; D might be TRBD1 (5 bases). Sequenced sample: blood. The clonotype was recovered from a man between 50 and 59 years old in good health. The CDR3 spells CASSADSIYGYTF. CDR3 coding DNA: TGTGCCAGCAGTGCTGACAGCATCTATGGCTACACCTTC.